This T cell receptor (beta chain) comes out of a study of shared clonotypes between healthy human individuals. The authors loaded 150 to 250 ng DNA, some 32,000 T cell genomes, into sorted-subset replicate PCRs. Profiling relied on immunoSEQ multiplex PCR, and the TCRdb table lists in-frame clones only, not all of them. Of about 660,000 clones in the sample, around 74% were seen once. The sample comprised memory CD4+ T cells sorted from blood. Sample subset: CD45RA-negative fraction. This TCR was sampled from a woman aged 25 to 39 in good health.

The DNA for the CDR3 is TGTGCCATCAGTGAGTCGGCCTTTTATGGCTACACCTTC. It translates to CAISESAFYGYTF. This rearrangement joins TRBV10-3 to TRBJ1-2; D unclear. The CDR3 consists of 13 residues. Germline assignment: CDR1 ENHRY and CDR2 SYGVKD. Trimming left V 0 bases short and J 5 bases short, with 7 bases between.